These 22 T cell receptor beta chains were sequenced from one sample in a study of tumor-infiltrating lymphocytes in primary liver carcinoma. Priming with a constant-region primer yielded TCR beta cDNA from about 500 ng total RNA. Three nested multiplex PCR rounds of slightly modified ARM-PCR generated TCR beta libraries. Researchers ran the first two PCR rounds for roughly 11 cycles each with TRBV1-TRBV30 forward primers and a C-beta reverse primer. TCRdb re-called the multiplex PCR reads through MiXCR, storing one row per CDR3 protein. The sample lists about 44,000 distinct CDR3 sequences, 60% to 80% seen once, with around two fifths in the top ten. Co-extraction of both nucleic acids (RNA and DNA) used roughly 19-33 mg of unsorted bulk tissue. The sequenced sample was tumor-adjacent normal liver tissue. Every receptor here comes from a woman in her twenties or thirties with primary liver carcinoma and hepatitis B virus infection.

Comment on this clonotype: Because the CDR3 is missing its conserved closing phenylalanine or tryptophan, this is likely a read error. The DNA is left out, because the CDR3 cannot be placed on it with certainty; the CDR3 is given as TCRdb lists it. The chain has TRBV11-1 and TRBJ2-7. With termini counted, the CDR3 has 14 amino acids. Per germline, CDR1 SGHAT and CDR2 FQDESV (reference sequence). CDR3 residues: CASRLATASYEQHY.

A note on this clonotype: At one end the junction does not follow the germline gene, possibly because of a read error. This chain uses TRBV12-3 or TRBV12-4 with TRBJ1-4, with TRBD1 matching 10 bases. This CDR3 comprises 17 residues. The CDR3 region has the DNA TGTGCCAGCAGATCCGGGACAGGGGTCCGGGGTTATGAAAAACTGTTCTTT. It translates to CASRSGTGVRGYEKLFF.

For this clonotype: One end of the junction varies from germline; a read error may be responsible. This rearrangement joins TRBV4-1 to TRBJ2-1, with 11 nucleotides matching TRBD1. This CDR3 has 16 amino acids. Per germline, CDR1 MGHRA and CDR2 YSYEKL. For the CDR3, the DNA is TGCGCCAGTAGCCAAGATCCGGGACAGGGGGAGAATAAGCAGTTCTTC. Translating it yields CASSQDPGQGENKQFF.

This chain connects TRBV6-1 to TRBJ2-7; 11 bases fit TRBD2. The length of the CDR3 is 17 residues. Germline CDR1 is MNHNS and CDR2 is SASEGT. V shed 3 bases, J shed 10 bases, and the junction held 17 bases outside the gene matches. CDR3 DNA: TGTGCCAGCAGTGATGGACCGGGACTAGCGGACTCCTGCGAACAGTACTTC. It is translated as CASSDGPGLADSCEQYF.

Regarding this clonotype: No conserved phenylalanine or tryptophan ends this CDR3, so it is likely a read error. The rearrangement joins TRBV12-3 or TRBV12-4 to TRBJ1-1, with 10 nucleotides matching TRBD1. The CDR3 runs 13 residues. V dropped 7 bases and J dropped 11; count of bases not matched to a gene: 10. The CDR3 sequence: CASNMGQGMTAFS. The CDR3 coding sequence is TGTGCCAGCAATATGGGACAGGGGATGACGGCTTTCTCT.

A remark on this clonotype: One junction end disagrees with the germline gene, perhaps due to a read error. The chain recombines TRBV29-1 with TRBJ2-1; D possibly matches TRBD1 or TRBD2 (5 bases each). The V gene's germline CDR1 is SQVTM and CDR2 ANQGSEA. This CDR3 comprises 12 residues. In nucleotides, the CDR3 is TGCAGCGTTGAAGAGAGGGGAAGGGAGCGGTTCTTC. It yields the protein CSVEERGRERFF.

A word on this clonotype: A single base separates this from a much larger clone, so it may be a read error. V is TRBV6-2 or TRBV6-3 and J is TRBJ2-5; perhaps TRBD1 as D (6 bases). The length of the CDR3 is 13 residues. Germline loops: CDR1 MNHEY, CDR2 SVGEGT. V lost 2 bases and J 6 bases, leaving 10 bases between the germline ends. CDR3 region: CASSYPQGQTQYF. The CDR3 DNA sequence: TGTGCCAGCAGTTACCCTCAGGGGCAGACCCAGTACTTC.

This clonotype showed up many times. V and J are TRBV7-3 and TRBJ2-3; maybe TRBD2 (6 bases). This CDR3 is 15 amino acids long. Germline lookup yields CDR1 SGHTA and CDR2 FQGTGA. Trimming took off 0 bases at V and 2 bases at J, with 9 bases between the two ends. The CDR3 loop reads CASSLTGLFTDTQYF. Here the CDR3 DNA reads TGTGCCAGCAGCTTAACGGGACTTTTCACAGATACGCAGTATTTT.

The genes are TRBV12-3 or TRBV12-4 and TRBJ1-5; 10 nucleotides line up with TRBD1. There are 15 residues in the CDR3. The V gene end was trimmed by 6 bases and the J gene end by 14 bases; junction bases not matched to a gene: 16. The CDR3 DNA follows: TGTGCCAGCAGCTGGACAGGGGGAAGCAATCACCCCAAGCATTTT. Amino acid sequence: CASSWTGGSNHPKHF.

On this clonotype: Sequence at one end of the junction differs from germline and may be a read error. This chain links TRBV2 with TRBJ2-6, with a weak D call TRBD1 (5 bases). The CDR3 totals 15 residues. Germline-derived CDR1 and CDR2 are SNHLY and FYNNEI. The CDR3 is CASRDTSSGANILTF. The CDR3 nucleotides are TGTGCCAGCAGGGACACAAGCTCTGGGGCCAACATCCTGACTTTC. Full variable domain (missing parts from reference TRBV2 and TRBJ2-6): EPEVTQTPSHQVTQMGQEVILRCVPISNHLYFYWYRQILGQKVEFLVSFYNNEISEKSEIFDDQFSVERPDGSNFTLKIRSTKLEDSAMYFCASRDTSSGANILTFGAGSRLTVL.

Worth noting for this clonotype: Relative to the germline gene, one junction end is altered; a read error may explain this. This chain uses TRBV4-2 with TRBJ2-7; D not resolved. The length of the CDR3 is 11 residues. Germline V lookup: CDR1 LGHNA, CDR2 YNFKEQ. The CDR3, as DNA: TGTGCCAGCCAAGATTGGAACGAGAAGTACTTC. Its protein product is CASQDWNEKYF.

Note on this clonotype: One junction end does not reproduce the germline sequence, and a read error may be involved. The chain has TRBV4-2 and TRBJ2-1, with a possible D match to TRBD2 (6 bases). Germline V CDR1 and CDR2: LGHNA, YNFKEQ. This CDR3 is 17 amino acids long. The CDR3 here is CASSHSLATTSYNEQFF. The DNA of the CDR3 is TGTGCGAGCAGCCATTCCCTAGCGACTACCTCGTACAATGAGCAGTTCTTC.

V gene TRBV12-3 or TRBV12-4 combines with J gene TRBJ2-2; tentatively, D is TRBD1 or TRBD2 (6 bases each). V dropped 8 bases and J dropped 14 bases, with 27 bases sitting between them. The CDR3 extends over 15 amino acids. The CDR3 bases are TGTGCCAGCCGGGGGTGGGACACGAACACTGGGTATCTGTTTTTT. Its protein is CASRGWDTNTGYLFF.

On this clonotype itself: One end of the junction fails to match germline, which may point to a read error. V usage is TRBV6-5 and J usage is TRBJ1-1, with TRBD1 as a possible D gene (6 bases). The germline V gene encodes CDR1 MNHEY and CDR2 SVGAGI. The CDR3 length is 16 residues. CDR3 residues: CAISYGGSGIGTEAFF. The CDR3 DNA reads TGTGCCATCAGTTACGGGGGCAGCGGAATAGGAACAGAAGCTTTCTTT.

The chain recombines TRBV10-3 with TRBJ2-3, with 9 bases aligning to TRBD2. Germline CDR1 ENHRY, CDR2 SYGVKD. CDR3 size: 15 residues. Trimming cost V 10 bases and J 2 bases; bases outside gene matches: 10. CDR3 coding DNA: TGTGCCACTAATAGCGGGAGTCATAACACAGATACGCAGTATTTT. This translates into CATNSGSHNTDTQYF.

Note on this clonotype: The germline gene is not matched at one end of the junction; a read error may be the cause. The rearrangement uses TRBV10-3 and TRBJ1-1, with D maybe TRBD1 (6 bases). This CDR3 is 15 amino acids long. Germline CDR1 reads ENHRY; CDR2 reads SYGVKD. Written as DNA, the CDR3 is TGTGCCATCAGTGAATCAACAGGGATGTTGACTGAAGCTTCCTTC. It codes for CAISESTGMLTEASF.

As to this clonotype: The CDR3 carries no conserved terminal phenylalanine or tryptophan, so it likely arises from a read error. The rearrangement links TRBV6-5 to TRBJ2-1, with D possibly TRBD2 on 6 matching bases. The CDR3 is 15 amino acids. CDR1 is MNHEY, CDR2 SVGAGI, per germline. The CDR3: CASNLGGQRLNEQFL. CDR3 DNA sequence: TGCGCCAGCAATTTAGGAGGGCAAAGACTCAATGAGCAGTTCCTC.

A word on this clonotype: One end of the junction varies from germline; a read error may be responsible. The V call is TRBV11-2, the J call TRBJ2-7; the match to TRBD2 covers 11 bases. Germline V gene data show CDR1 as SGHAT and CDR2 as FQNNGV. CDR3 length: 15 residues. The CDR3 sequence: CASNLAGTSGLSIYF. DNA of the CDR3: TGTGCCAGCAACTTAGCAGGGACTAGCGGCCTCTCGATATACTTC.

Details on this clonotype: The junction and the germline gene differ at one end; a read error may be behind it. V is TRBV4-2 and J is TRBJ2-1; the D is unclear. This CDR3 region has 14 residues. Germline values: CDR1 LGHNA, CDR2 YNFKEQ. The CDR3 sequence is CASSQEQTYNEQSF. In DNA form, the CDR3 reads TGTGCCAGCAGCCAAGAGCAGACCTACAACGAGCAGTCCTTC.

Points on this clonotype: This CDR3 is missing its conserved last phenylalanine or tryptophan, likely due to a read error. The chain links TRBV4-3 to TRBJ2-7, with 7 bases that match TRBD1. Looked up from germline, CDR1 is LGHNA and CDR2 is YSLEER. V lost 1 base, J lost 6 bases, and 3 bases stayed unmatched. The CDR3 has 13 amino acids. The CDR3 DNA reads TGCGCCAGCAGCCAAGGCAGGGGGATCGAGCAGTACCTC. Amino acid sequence: CASSQGRGIEQYL.

This chain uses TRBV13 with TRBJ2-2, with D hard to call. CDR1 is PRHDT, CDR2 FYEKMQ, per germline (reference sequence). This CDR3 has 15 residues. With 3 bases removed from V and 0 bases from J, the gap between germline ends came to 8 bases. The CDR3 nucleotides are TGTGCCAGCAGCTTCCGGACCGCGAACACCGGGGAGCTGTTTTTT. It translates to CASSFRTANTGELFF.

This clonotype was recorded at least ten times. This chain uses TRBV6-5 with TRBJ2-1; 9 positions match TRBD2. CDR3 length equals 16 residues. The ends lost 5 bases at V and 7 bases at J; junction bases unmatched: 12. Per germline, CDR1 MNHEY and CDR2 SVGAGI. The CDR3 bases are TGTGCCAGCAGTGTGGGGCCGCGGGAGGGCCAAAATGAGCAGTTCTTC. Protein product: CASSVGPREGQNEQFF.